The sequence of this T cell receptor beta chain was determined in a study of early stage breast cancer tumors. Across the whole study: About 80% of the 16 invasive tumors were ER+, PR+ and HER2-. About 8 ER+/PR+/HER2- tumors were invasive ductal; four were invasive lobular.

As to this clone: What it binds is unknown.

Each sample had two DNA replicates, about 0.47 ug blood or around 1.6 ug tissue. Produced via immunoSEQ multiplex PCR; TCRdb's table is partial and in-frame only. The repertoire holds tens of thousands of clones, with 70% to 85% as singletons. Per germline, CDR1 MNHEY and CDR2 SMNVEV (reference sequence). CDR3 length equals 15 residues. The V gene end was trimmed by 3 bases and the J gene end by 5 bases; junction bases not matched to a gene: 5. Study results and limitations: Compared with adjacent normal breast, tumors showed roughly 2.5-fold denser, more clonal T cells.

The chain uses TRBV27 and TRBJ2-2; 8 bases are shared with TRBD1. The receptor was derived from a person in their 60s with breast cancer. Sequenced sample: blood. The CDR3 region has the DNA TGTGCCAGCAGTTTCAGGACAGGGAGTACCGGGGAGCTGTTTTTT. It yields the protein CASSFRTGSTGELFF.